This T cell receptor (beta chain) was captured by sequencing in a study of T cells in localized non-small cell lung cancer. For this clone: Its antigen is still unknown.

The V gene's germline CDR1 is SGHDN and CDR2 FVKESK. V gave up 4 bases and J gave up 9 bases; unmatched junction bases: 15. This CDR3 contains 17 residues. Clones were read by immunoSEQ multiplex PCR, and TCRdb kept only the in-frame ones, dropping some. The data contain under 3,500 clones, around 40% of them singletons. General study results and limits: In adjacent lung, a median roughly 56 of the top 100 tumor clones were found. Exceeding tumor, uninvolved adjacent lung had the highest T cell clonality.

The sample here was lung tumor tissue, taken before any cancer treatment. The chain recombines TRBV14 with TRBJ2-1; 10 bases map to TRBD2. The source of this sequence is a male donor aged 60 or over with stage I squamous cell lung carcinoma. CDR3 residues: CASSLSWGSGRAGEQFF. CDR3 nucleotide sequence: TGTGCCAGCAGCCTCTCCTGGGGCAGCGGGAGGGCCGGTGAGCAGTTCTTC.